This T cell receptor beta chain was retrieved from a study of CD8+ T cells in alopecia areata. The sorting of PBMCs gave CD4+ and CD8+ T cells. Notes on the study in general: Clonality exceeded that of normal scalp in lesional scalp, most notably in alopecia totalis/universalis. Normal skin's resident alphabeta T cells are sequenced alongside lesional scalp T cells.

After isolation, RNA underwent reverse transcription to generate cDNA as the sequencing template. Assay used: immunoSEQ multiplex PCR; TCRdb lists only in-frame clones, some missing. The data contain under 250,000 clones, about 53% of them singletons. Note on this clone: Its antigen is unidentified.

This CDR3 comprises 17 residues. Germline CDR1 is GTSNPN and CDR2 is SVGIG (reference sequence). J was trimmed by 4 bases and V by 3 bases; bases with no gene match: 8. V usage is TRBV30 and J usage is TRBJ2-3; 15 bases align to TRBD2. The sequencing here drew on CD4+ T cells sorted from blood, taken at week 0. This clonotype was obtained from a human donor with alopecia areata. The CDR3 DNA reads as TGTGCCTGGAGACTGTCCGGACTAGCGGGAGGGGCAGATACGCAGTATTTT. It encodes CAWRLSGLAGGADTQYF.